The 22 T cell receptor beta chains in this list originate from one sample, sequenced in a study of blood T cell repertoires in COVID-19. Assay used: immunoSEQ multiplex PCR; TCRdb lists only in-frame clones, some missing. The data show over 70,000 clones, approximately 90% seen once. The sample consisted of peripheral blood. The source of these receptors is a man aged 45-65 years with COVID-19, enrolled during active disease.

The chain uses TRBV7-9 and TRBJ1-3; D uncertain. Trimming removed 1 base from V and 0 bases from J, with 7 bases in between. The CDR3 contains 15 residues. CDR1 SEHNR and CDR2 FQNEAQ come from the germline V gene (reference sequence). The DNA for the CDR3 is TGTGCCAGCAGCTTAGGGGCCATCTCTGGAAACACCATATATTTT. It encodes CASSLGAISGNTIYF.

This chain uses TRBV9 with TRBJ2-6, with 8 positions matching TRBD1. Trimming cost V 0 bases and J 3 bases; bases outside gene matches: 11. Germline loops: CDR1 SGDLS, CDR2 YYNGEE. The CDR3 runs 19 residues. As DNA, the CDR3 is TGTGCCAGCAGCGTAGGCTCCGGGGACAGGCGGGGTGGGGCCAACGTCCTGACTTTC. Translated: CASSVGSGDRRGGANVLTF.

This chain joins TRBV6-5 and TRBJ2-1, with 8 bases fitting TRBD1. Germline CDR1 is MNHEY and CDR2 is SVGAGI. V trimming: 6 bases; J trimming: 4 bases; junction bases outside the gene matches: 5. The CDR3 has 14 amino acids. CDR3: CASSTGTGYNEQFF. CDR3 coding DNA: TGTGCCAGCAGCACCGGGACAGGTTACAATGAGCAGTTCTTC.

The chain joins TRBV12-3 or TRBV12-4 to TRBJ2-1; D unclear. The CDR3 is 12 amino acids. Deletions cut 3 bases from V and 7 bases from J, with 7 bases between. CDR3 residues: CASSFTQNEQFF. The CDR3 region has the DNA TGTGCCAGCAGTTTCACGCAGAATGAGCAGTTCTTC.

The chain employs TRBV11-2 and TRBJ2-2; 9 nucleotides agree with TRBD1. With V trimmed by 2 bases and J by 4 bases, 14 bases remained unmatched. Germline CDR1 SGHAT, CDR2 FQNNGV. The CDR3 is 19 residues long. The CDR3 coding sequence is TGTGCCAGCAGCTTATACGGGACAGGGTGGCGGAAGAGCACCGGGGAGCTGTTTTTT. Encoded protein: CASSLYGTGWRKSTGELFF.

In the case of this clone: Other DNA sequences of this sample code for an identical CDR3. DNA of the CDR3: TGTGCCTGGAGTGGGCAGGGTGATCAGCCCCAGCATTTT. It codes for CAWSGQGDQPQHF. The chain links TRBV30 to TRBJ1-5; D might be TRBD1 (5 bases). This CDR3 region has 13 residues. Germline-derived CDR1 and CDR2 are GTSNPN and SVGIG (reference sequence). Trimming left V 1 base short and J 5 bases short, with 9 bases between.

The rearrangement links TRBV29-1 to TRBJ2-1; D remains ambiguous. The CDR3 totals 15 residues. Trimming cost V 4 bases and J 7 bases, with 20 bases left between them. CDR1 is SQVTM and CDR2 is ANQGSEA in the germline V gene. The CDR3, as DNA: TGCAGCGTTGTTAGGTTTGGAGTTGGGTCTAATGAGCAGTTCTTC. Translation: CSVVRFGVGSNEQFF.

The chain recombines TRBV15 with TRBJ2-7; D uncertain. CDR1 is LNHNV, CDR2 YYDKDF, per germline (reference sequence). There are 13 residues in the CDR3. The V and J ends lost 0 bases and 4 bases respectively, with 7 bases between them. DNA of the CDR3: TGTGCCACCAGCAGAGATCCCAATTACGAGCAGTACTTC. Translation: CATSRDPNYEQYF.

The chain employs TRBV5-6 and TRBJ2-6; weak D call: TRBD1 (5 bases). Germline V gene data show CDR1 as SGHDT and CDR2 as YYEEEE. The V gene lost 4 bases and the J gene lost 0 bases, with 8 bases spanning the gap. The CDR3 runs 15 residues. CDR3: CASSGTGSGANVLTF. For the CDR3, the DNA is TGTGCCAGCAGCGGAACAGGCTCTGGGGCCAACGTCCTGACTTTC.

This chain joins TRBV6-2 or TRBV6-3 and TRBJ2-2; 10 nucleotides align to TRBD2. V shed 5 bases and J 4 bases; nucleotides not matched to a gene: 7. Germline V gene lookup returns CDR1 MNHEY and CDR2 SVGEGT. The CDR3 contains 16 residues. This CDR3 reads CASSPLGLASTGELFF. The CDR3 DNA sequence: TGTGCCAGCAGTCCCCTGGGACTAGCGAGCACCGGGGAGCTGTTTTTT.

The rearrangement uses TRBV4-2 and TRBJ1-2; 12 bases fit TRBD1. The V segment lost 5 bases and the J segment 4 bases; nucleotides outside the gene matches: 17. The CDR3 is made up of 19 amino acids. The V gene's germline CDR1 is LGHNA and CDR2 YNFKEQ. The DNA of the CDR3 is TGTGCCAGCAGCTTCATATCTATCCCGGGACAGGGGGCTTCCTATGGCTACACCTTC. Amino acid sequence: CASSFISIPGQGASYGYTF.

The rearrangement links TRBV19 to TRBJ1-2, with 7 bases that match TRBD1. Looked up from germline, CDR1 is LNHDA and CDR2 is SQIVND (reference sequence). The V gene end was trimmed by 5 bases and the J gene end by 4 bases; junction bases not matched to a gene: 7. The CDR3 is 14 amino acids. For the CDR3, the DNA is TGTGCCAGTAGTTCGGCAGGGGGGAGCTATGGCTACACCTTC. As protein: CASSSAGGSYGYTF.

V and J are TRBV28 and TRBJ1-1, with D uncertain. CDR1 is MDHEN and CDR2 is SYDVKM in the germline V gene. Trimming left V 7 bases short and J 1 base short, with 7 bases between. This CDR3 is 12 amino acids long. CDR3 sequence reads: CASTLPNTEAFF. The CDR3 coding sequence is TGTGCCAGCACCCTCCCGAACACTGAAGCTTTCTTT.

The genes are TRBV11-2 and TRBJ1-5; 8 bases match TRBD1. The CDR3 is 14 amino acids. The trim removed 5 bases at V and 7 bases at J, leaving 7 bases unmatched. Per the germline V gene, CDR1 is SGHAT and CDR2 is FQNNGV. The chain's CDR3 is CASSLTGGWQPQHF. CDR3 coding DNA: TGTGCCAGCAGCCTTACAGGGGGATGGCAGCCCCAGCATTTT.

The CDR3 bases are TGTGCCAGCAGCTTGAACCGGGACAGGGTGGACTATGGCTACACCTTC. Amino acids: CASSLNRDRVDYGYTF. The rearrangement uses TRBV5-4 and TRBJ1-2, with 9 bases lining up with TRBD1. Germline-derived CDR1 and CDR2 are SGHNT and YYREEE (reference sequence). Trimming cost V 1 base and J 3 bases; bases outside gene matches: 7. This CDR3 has 16 amino acids.

The chain joins TRBV27 to TRBJ1-3; 8 bases are a match to TRBD1. The CDR3 extends over 14 amino acids. CDR1 is MNHEY, CDR2 SMNVEV, per germline (reference sequence). V dropped 3 bases and J dropped 2; count of bases not matched to a gene: 0. CDR3 in amino acids: CASSLTGAGNTIYF. The CDR3 DNA is TGTGCCAGCAGTTTGACAGGGGCTGGAAACACCATATATTTT.

The genes are TRBV7-8 and TRBJ2-7; 8 nucleotides match TRBD2. V shed 1 base, J shed 6 bases, and the junction held 5 bases outside the gene matches. CDR3 size: 14 residues. Per germline, CDR1 SGHVS and CDR2 FQNEAQ. For the CDR3, the DNA is TGTGCCAGCAGCTTAGGTGGGACTAGAAGCGAGCAGTACGTC. Amino acid sequence: CASSLGGTRSEQYV.

The J gene is TRBJ1-3, the V gene TRBV6-5; D ambiguous. CDR1 is MNHEY and CDR2 is SVGAGI in the germline V gene. This CDR3 comprises 14 residues. V dropped 2 bases and J dropped 4 bases, with 9 bases sitting between them. CDR3: CASSYGGPGNTIYF. CDR3 nucleotide sequence: TGTGCCAGCAGTTACGGAGGGCCCGGAAACACCATATATTTT.

The chain combines TRBV5-4 with TRBJ2-2; D not certain. CDR3 length: 15 amino acids. CDR1 and CDR2 (germline): SGHNT, YYREEE (reference sequence). Trimming shortened V by 0 bases and J by 0 bases, and 6 bases separated the two germline ends. The DNA of the CDR3 is TGTGCCAGCAGCTTGGGCAGCGCGAACACCGGGGAGCTGTTTTTT. Protein sequence: CASSLGSANTGELFF.

The chain joins TRBV6-5 to TRBJ2-1; the match to TRBD2 covers 9 bases. Germline CDR1 reads MNHEY; CDR2 reads SVGAGI. The CDR3 has 13 amino acids. The CDR3 sequence: CASGFSGSNEQFF. The CDR3 DNA reads as TGTGCGTCTGGGTTTAGCGGGAGTAATGAGCAGTTCTTC.

This clone was counted once. The chain combines TRBV27 with TRBJ2-1, with TRBD2 matching over 11 bases. With V trimmed by 5 bases and J by 3 bases, 6 bases remained unmatched. The CDR3 runs to 16 residues. Germline CDR1 and CDR2: MNHEY and SMNVEV (reference sequence). In nucleotides, the CDR3 is TGTGCCAGCAGTGCCAACCTAGCGGGAGGCTACAATGAGCAGTTCTTC. Protein sequence: CASSANLAGGYNEQFF.

The gene calls are TRBV5-1 and TRBJ1-1; the D is unclear. CDR3 length: 15 residues. Trimming left V 4 bases short and J 0 bases short, with 13 bases between. Germline V gene data show CDR1 as SGHRS and CDR2 as YFSETQ. Written as DNA, the CDR3 is TGCGCCAGCAGCCCGGGGTTGATGATGAACACTGAAGCTTTCTTT. This translates into CASSPGLMMNTEAFF.